The rows below give T cell receptor beta chains drawn from one sample of a study of blood T cell repertoires in COVID-19. Using immunoSEQ multiplex PCR, the repertoire was profiled, and TCRdb retains in-frame clones only, with some absent. The sample yields 20,000 to 25,000 clones, 86% seen once. Specimen: peripheral blood. The source is a human donor with active COVID-19. The donor label of this sample is uncertain. Each CDR3 is given with its conserved first and last residue. Fields, in order: J gene, D gene, clone size, V gene, CDR3 protein. A D gene is named only where the DNA matches it firmly. Clone size is stated in some rows and not others, as once, few, many or a class when expanded.

>TRBJ1-1|TRBD1|NA|TRBV7-3
CASSLTGTGDTEAFF
>TRBJ1-1|NA|once|TRBV19
CAISSGQNTEAFF
>TRBJ1-3|TRBD1|NA|TRBV5-1
CASSPGTGGNTIYF
>TRBJ2-3|TRBD2|NA|TRBV3-1/TRBV3-2
CASSLTSVGTDTQYF
>TRBJ1-6|NA|NA|TRBV4-2
CASSQDPGLVNSPLHF
>TRBJ2-7|NA|NA|TRBV7-9
CASSLGPRAGGEQYF
>TRBJ1-2|NA|NA|TRBV6-5
CASSTGLSYYGYTF
>TRBJ2-3|TRBD2|NA|TRBV6-2/TRBV6-3
CASTPVGGIGLEDTQYF
>TRBJ2-1|TRBD2|NA|TRBV5-6
CASSPASGSRFF
>TRBJ2-5|NA|NA|TRBV7-6
CASSLQGLYQETQYF
>TRBJ2-2|TRBD2|NA|TRBV5-1
CASSLVSGGTGELFF
>TRBJ2-2|TRBD2|NA|TRBV6-2/TRBV6-3
CASSSGTRVLSTGELFF
>TRBJ2-7|TRBD1|NA|TRBV3-1/TRBV3-2
CASSQKRGQGIYEQYF
>TRBJ2-2|TRBD2|once|TRBV7-8
CASSALLAGANTGELFF
>TRBJ1-2|TRBD1|NA|TRBV7-2
CASSPANRGRSGYTF
>TRBJ1-2|NA|once|TRBV19
CASSMSIGYTF
>TRBJ1-5|TRBD1|NA|TRBV7-8
CASSPLRDSLQPQHF
>TRBJ2-2|NA|few|TRBV5-8
CASRWRNTGELFF
>TRBJ1-6|NA|NA|TRBV19
CASSIAQPGGTSPLHF
>TRBJ2-7|TRBD2|NA|TRBV15
CATSRDRRTSGTYEQYF
>TRBJ1-1|NA|NA|TRBV6-5
CASSYSGAAGRTEAFF
>TRBJ1-5|NA|NA|TRBV28
CASRYRDYSNQPQHF
>TRBJ1-5|TRBD1|NA|TRBV5-8
CASSRGTGFNQPQHF
>TRBJ2-2|NA|NA|TRBV5-1
CASSPTGRETGELFF
>TRBJ2-2|TRBD2|NA|TRBV5-1
CASSVRDYTTGELFF
>TRBJ1-4|TRBD1|NA|TRBV28
CASSGTGETNEKLFF
>TRBJ2-3|NA|NA|TRBV6-6
CASSYSMAGRADTQYF
>TRBJ1-1|NA|NA|TRBV7-3
CASSPGSEVSEAFF
>TRBJ2-1|NA|NA|TRBV29-1
CSVEPTGVEQFF
>TRBJ1-1|NA|NA|TRBV2
CASGFPEGDRLNTEAFF
>TRBJ2-2|NA|NA|TRBV27
CASSYDGAGRTGELFF
>TRBJ2-1|NA|NA|TRBV5-1
CASSLAWGPNNEQFF
>TRBJ1-3|TRBD1|NA|TRBV9
CASSVGTGSGNTIYF
>TRBJ2-3|TRBD2|NA|TRBV11-2
CASSRAGSPGDTQYF
>TRBJ2-1|NA|few|TRBV6-5
CASSYIAAHNEQFF
>TRBJ2-4|TRBD2|NA|TRBV6-2/TRBV6-3
CASSPNRGVAKNIQYF
>TRBJ1-3|NA|NA|TRBV30
CAWSGYLGNTIYF
>TRBJ2-1|NA|NA|TRBV5-1
CASSIGLNNEQFF
>TRBJ1-1|TRBD1|NA|TRBV30
CASEGAADTEAFF
>TRBJ2-5|NA|NA|TRBV14
CASSQVFEETQYF
>TRBJ1-2|NA|NA|TRBV6-1
CASSEASGVNGYTF